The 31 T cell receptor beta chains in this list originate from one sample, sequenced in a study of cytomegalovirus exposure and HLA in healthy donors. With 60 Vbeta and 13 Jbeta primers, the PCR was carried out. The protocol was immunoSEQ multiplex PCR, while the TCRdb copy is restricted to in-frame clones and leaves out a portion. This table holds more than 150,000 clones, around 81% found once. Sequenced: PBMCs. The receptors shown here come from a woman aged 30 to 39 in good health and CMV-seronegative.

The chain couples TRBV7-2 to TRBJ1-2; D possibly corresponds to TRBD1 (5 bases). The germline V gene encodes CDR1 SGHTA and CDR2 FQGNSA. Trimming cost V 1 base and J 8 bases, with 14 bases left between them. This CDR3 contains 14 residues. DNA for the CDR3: TGTGCCAGCAGCTTAGACAGCGGGGCGGGCGGCTACACCTTC. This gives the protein CASSLDSGAGGYTF.

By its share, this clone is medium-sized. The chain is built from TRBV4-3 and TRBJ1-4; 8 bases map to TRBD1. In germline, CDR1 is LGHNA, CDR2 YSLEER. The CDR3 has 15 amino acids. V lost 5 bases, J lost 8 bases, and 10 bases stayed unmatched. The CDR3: CASSVSRTGLEKLFF. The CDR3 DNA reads TGCGCCAGCAGCGTTAGCAGGACAGGGCTGGAAAAACTGTTTTTT.

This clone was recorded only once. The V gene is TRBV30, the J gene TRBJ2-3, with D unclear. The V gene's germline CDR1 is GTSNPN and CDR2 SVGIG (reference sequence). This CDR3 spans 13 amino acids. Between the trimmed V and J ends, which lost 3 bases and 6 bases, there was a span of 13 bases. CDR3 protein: CAWSLIPSDTQYF. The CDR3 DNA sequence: TGTGCCTGGAGCCTAATCCCCTCGGATACGCAGTATTTT.

This CDR3 is CASSLSWGGGRLDEQYF. DNA for the CDR3: TGTGCCAGCAGTTTATCCTGGGGTGGCGGGAGGCTCGACGAGCAGTACTTC. The chain links TRBV27 to TRBJ2-7; 8 bases line up with TRBD2. Germline V CDR1 and CDR2: MNHEY, SMNVEV (reference sequence). V trimming: 0 bases; J trimming: 5 bases; junction bases outside the gene matches: 12. This CDR3 spans 17 amino acids.

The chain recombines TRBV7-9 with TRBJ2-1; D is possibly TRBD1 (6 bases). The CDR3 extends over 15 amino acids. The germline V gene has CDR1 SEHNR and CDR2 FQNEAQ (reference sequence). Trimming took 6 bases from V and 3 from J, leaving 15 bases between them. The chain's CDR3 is CASSKQGGVYNEQFF. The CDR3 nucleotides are TGTGCCAGCAGTAAACAGGGTGGGGTCTACAATGAGCAGTTCTTC.

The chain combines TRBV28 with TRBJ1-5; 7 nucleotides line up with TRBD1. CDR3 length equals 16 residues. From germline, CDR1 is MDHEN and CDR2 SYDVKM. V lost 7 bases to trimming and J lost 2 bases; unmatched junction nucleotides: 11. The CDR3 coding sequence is TGTGCCAGCACCTCAGGGGGGATGGCGGGCAATCAGCCCCAGCATTTT. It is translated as CASTSGGMAGNQPQHF. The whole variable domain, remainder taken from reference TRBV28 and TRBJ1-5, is DVKVTQSSRYLVKRTGEKVFLECVQDMDHENMFWYRQDPGLGLRLIYFSYDVKMKEKGDIPEGYSVSREKKERFSLILESASTNQTSMYLCASTSGGMAGNQPQHFGDGTRLSIL.

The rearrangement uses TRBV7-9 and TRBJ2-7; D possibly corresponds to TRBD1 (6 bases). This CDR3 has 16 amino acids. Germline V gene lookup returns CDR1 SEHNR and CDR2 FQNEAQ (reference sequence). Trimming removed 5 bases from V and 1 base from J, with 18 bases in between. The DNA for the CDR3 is TGTGCCAGCAGCCGAAGAACCCCCGGACAGTCCTACGAGCAGTACTTC. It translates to CASSRRTPGQSYEQYF.

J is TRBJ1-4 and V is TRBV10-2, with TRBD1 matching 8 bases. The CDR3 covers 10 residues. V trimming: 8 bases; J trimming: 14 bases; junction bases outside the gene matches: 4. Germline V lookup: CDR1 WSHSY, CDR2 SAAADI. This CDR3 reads CASLGTGLFF. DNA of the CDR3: TGCGCCAGCTTGGGGACAGGTCTGTTTTTT.

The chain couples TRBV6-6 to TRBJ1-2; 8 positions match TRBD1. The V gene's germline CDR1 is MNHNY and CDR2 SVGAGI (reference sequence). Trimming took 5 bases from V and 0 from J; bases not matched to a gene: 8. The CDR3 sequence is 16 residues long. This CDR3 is CASSTTGTGTNYGYTF. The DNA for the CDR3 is TGTGCCAGCAGTACAACCGGGACAGGAACTAACTATGGCTACACCTTC.

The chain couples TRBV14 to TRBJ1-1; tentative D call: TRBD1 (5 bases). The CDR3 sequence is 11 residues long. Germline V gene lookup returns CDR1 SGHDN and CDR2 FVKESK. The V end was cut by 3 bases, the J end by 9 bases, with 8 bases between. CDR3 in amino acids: CASSHGGKAFF. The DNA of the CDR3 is TGTGCCAGCAGCCATGGGGGGAAAGCTTTCTTT. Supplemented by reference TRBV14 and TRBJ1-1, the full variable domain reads EAGVTQFPSHSVIEKGQTVTLRCDPISGHDNLYWYRRVMGKEIKFLLHFVKESKQDESGMPNNRFLAERTGGTYSTLKVQPAELEDSGVYFCASSHGGKAFFGQGTRLTVV.

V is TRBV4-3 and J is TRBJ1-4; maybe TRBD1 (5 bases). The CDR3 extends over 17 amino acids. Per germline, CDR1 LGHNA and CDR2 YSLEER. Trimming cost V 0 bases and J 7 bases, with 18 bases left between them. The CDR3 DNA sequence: TGCGCCAGCAGCCAAGATCCCCCGGGGGGGAGAGGTGAAAAACTGTTTTTT. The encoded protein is CASSQDPPGGRGEKLFF.

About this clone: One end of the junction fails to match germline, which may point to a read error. DNA of the CDR3: TGTGCCAGCAGCTTAGCGGGACACGAAAACAGTCAGTACTTC. Its translation: CASSLAGHENSQYF. V gene TRBV7-9 combines with J gene TRBJ2-4; TRBD1 might be the D (6 bases). CDR1 is SEHNR, CDR2 FQNEAQ, per germline (reference sequence). This CDR3 has 14 amino acids.

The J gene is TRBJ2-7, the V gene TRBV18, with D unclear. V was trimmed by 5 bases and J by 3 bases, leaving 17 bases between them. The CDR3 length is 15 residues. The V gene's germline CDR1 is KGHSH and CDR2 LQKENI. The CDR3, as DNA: TGTGCCAGCTCATCGAAACCAGACACAAACTACGAGCAGTACTTC. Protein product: CASSSKPDTNYEQYF.

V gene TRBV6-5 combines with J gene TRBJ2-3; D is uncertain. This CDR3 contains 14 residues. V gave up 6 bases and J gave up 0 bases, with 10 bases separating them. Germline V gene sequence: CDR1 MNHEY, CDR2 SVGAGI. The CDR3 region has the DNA TGTGCCAGCAGGGAGATCACTAGCACAGATACGCAGTATTTT. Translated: CASREITSTDTQYF.

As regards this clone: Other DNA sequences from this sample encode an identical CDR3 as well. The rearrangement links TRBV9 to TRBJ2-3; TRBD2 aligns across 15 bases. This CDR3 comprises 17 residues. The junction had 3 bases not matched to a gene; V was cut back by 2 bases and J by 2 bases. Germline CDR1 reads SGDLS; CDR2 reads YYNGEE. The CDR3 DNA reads TGTGCCAGCAGCGTGGGGACTAGCGGGGGGATCACAGATACGCAGTATTTT. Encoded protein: CASSVGTSGGITDTQYF.

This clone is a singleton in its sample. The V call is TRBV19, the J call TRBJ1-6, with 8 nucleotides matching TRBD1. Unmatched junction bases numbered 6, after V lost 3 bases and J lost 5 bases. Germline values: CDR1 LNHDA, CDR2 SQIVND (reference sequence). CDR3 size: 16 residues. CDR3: CASSMIGQGDNSPLHF. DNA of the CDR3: TGTGCCAGTAGTATGATCGGACAGGGTGATAATTCACCCCTCCACTTT.

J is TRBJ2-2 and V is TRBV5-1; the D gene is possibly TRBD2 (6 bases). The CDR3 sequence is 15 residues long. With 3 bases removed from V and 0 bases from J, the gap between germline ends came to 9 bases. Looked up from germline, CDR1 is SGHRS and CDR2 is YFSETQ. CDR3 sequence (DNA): TGCGCCAGCAGCTGGCGGGGCGCGAACACCGGGGAGCTGTTTTTT. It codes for CASSWRGANTGELFF. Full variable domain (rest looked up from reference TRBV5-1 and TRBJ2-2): KAGVTQTPRYLIKTRGQQVTLSCSPISGHRSVSWYQQTPGQGLQFLFEYFSETQRNKGNFPGRFSGRQFSNSRSEMNVSTLELGDSALYLCASSWRGANTGELFFGEGSRLTVL.

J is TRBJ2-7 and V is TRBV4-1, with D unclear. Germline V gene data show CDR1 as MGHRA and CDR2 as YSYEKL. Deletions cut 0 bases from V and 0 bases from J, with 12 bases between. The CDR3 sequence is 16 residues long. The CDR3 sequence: CASSQEARQISYEQYF. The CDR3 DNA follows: TGCGCCAGCAGCCAAGAGGCCAGGCAAATCTCCTACGAGCAGTACTTC.

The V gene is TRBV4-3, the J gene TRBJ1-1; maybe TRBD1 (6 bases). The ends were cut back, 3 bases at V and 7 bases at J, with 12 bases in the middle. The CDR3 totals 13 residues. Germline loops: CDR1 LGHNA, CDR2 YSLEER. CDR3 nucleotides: TGCGCCAGCAGCCACACAGGGTCGAGTGAAGCTTTCTTT. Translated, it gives CASSHTGSSEAFF.

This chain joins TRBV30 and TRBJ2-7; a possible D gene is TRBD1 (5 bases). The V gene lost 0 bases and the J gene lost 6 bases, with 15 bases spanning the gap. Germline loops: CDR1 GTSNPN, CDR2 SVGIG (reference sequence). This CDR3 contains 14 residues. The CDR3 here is CAWSVSARASEQYF. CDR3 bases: TGTGCCTGGAGTGTATCTGCCAGGGCCTCCGAGCAGTACTTC.

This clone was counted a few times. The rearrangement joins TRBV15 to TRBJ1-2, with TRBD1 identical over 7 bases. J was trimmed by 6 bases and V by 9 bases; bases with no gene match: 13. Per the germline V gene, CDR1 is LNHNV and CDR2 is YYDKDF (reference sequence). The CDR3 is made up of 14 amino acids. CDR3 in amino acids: CATGRGFEGHGYTF. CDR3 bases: TGTGCCACGGGCAGGGGGTTTGAAGGGCATGGCTACACCTTC.

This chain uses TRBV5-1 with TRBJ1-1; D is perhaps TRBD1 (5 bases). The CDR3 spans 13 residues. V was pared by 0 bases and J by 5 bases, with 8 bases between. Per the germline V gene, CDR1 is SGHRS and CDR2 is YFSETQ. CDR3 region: CASSLVPGTEAFF. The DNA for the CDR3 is TGCGCCAGCAGCTTGGTTCCAGGGACTGAAGCTTTCTTT.

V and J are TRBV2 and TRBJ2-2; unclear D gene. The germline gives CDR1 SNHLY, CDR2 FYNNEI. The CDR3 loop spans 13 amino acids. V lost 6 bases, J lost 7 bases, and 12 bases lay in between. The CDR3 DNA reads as TGTGCCAGCAGAGACACACCCCACGGGGAGCTGTTTTTT. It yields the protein CASRDTPHGELFF.

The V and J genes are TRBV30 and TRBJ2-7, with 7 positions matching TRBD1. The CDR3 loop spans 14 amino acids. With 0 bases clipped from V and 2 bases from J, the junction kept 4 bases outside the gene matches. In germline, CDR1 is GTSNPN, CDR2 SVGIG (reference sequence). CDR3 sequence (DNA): TGTGCCTGGAGTGTTTTAACAGGGGCCTACGAGCAGTACTTC. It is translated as CAWSVLTGAYEQYF.

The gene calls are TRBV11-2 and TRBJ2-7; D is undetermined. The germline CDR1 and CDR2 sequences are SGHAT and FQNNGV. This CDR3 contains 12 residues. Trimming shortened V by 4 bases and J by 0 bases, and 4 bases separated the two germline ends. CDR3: CASSSNSYEQYF. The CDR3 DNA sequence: TGTGCCAGCAGCTCTAACTCCTACGAGCAGTACTTC.

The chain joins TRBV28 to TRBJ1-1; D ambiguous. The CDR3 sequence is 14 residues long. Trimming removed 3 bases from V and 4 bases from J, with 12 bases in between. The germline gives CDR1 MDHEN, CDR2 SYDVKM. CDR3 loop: CASSLGRPGTEAFF. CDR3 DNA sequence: TGTGCCAGCAGTTTGGGCCGCCCCGGCACTGAAGCTTTCTTT. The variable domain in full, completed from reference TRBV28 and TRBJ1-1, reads DVKVTQSSRYLVKRTGEKVFLECVQDMDHENMFWYRQDPGLGLRLIYFSYDVKMKEKGDIPEGYSVSREKKERFSLILESASTNQTSMYLCASSLGRPGTEAFFGQGTRLTVV.

This CDR3 is CASSYRQENSPLHF. The DNA of the CDR3 is TGTGCCAGCAGTTACCGACAAGAGAATTCACCCCTCCACTTT. The rearrangement joins TRBV6-5 to TRBJ1-6; D is unclear. Trimming removed 2 bases at V and 7 bases at J, with 9 bases between. The CDR3 sequence is 14 residues long. Germline assignment: CDR1 MNHEY and CDR2 SVGAGI.

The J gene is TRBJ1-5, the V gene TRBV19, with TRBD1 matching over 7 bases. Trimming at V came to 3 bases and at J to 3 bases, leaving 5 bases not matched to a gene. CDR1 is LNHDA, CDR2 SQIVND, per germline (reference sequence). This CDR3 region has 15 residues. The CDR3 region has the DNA TGTGCCAGTAGTATTGGGACAGAGTACAATCAGCCCCAGCATTTT. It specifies CASSIGTEYNQPQHF.

The chain's CDR3 is CASRRDSSGANVLTF. In DNA, the CDR3 is TGTGCCAGCAGGCGGGATTCGTCTGGGGCCAACGTCCTGACTTTC. The V and J genes are TRBV27 and TRBJ2-6; a weak D match, TRBD2 (6 bases). The CDR3 is 15 amino acids. Germline V gene data show CDR1 as MNHEY and CDR2 as SMNVEV (reference sequence). V gave up 6 bases and J gave up 1 base, with 10 bases separating them. The entire variable domain, with the rest obtained from reference TRBV27 and TRBJ2-6, is as follows: EAQVTQNPRYLITVTGKKLTVTCSQNMNHEYMSWYRQDPGLGLRQIYYSMNVEVTDKGDVPEGYKVSRKEKRNFPLILESPSPNQTSLYFCASRRDSSGANVLTFGAGSRLTVL.

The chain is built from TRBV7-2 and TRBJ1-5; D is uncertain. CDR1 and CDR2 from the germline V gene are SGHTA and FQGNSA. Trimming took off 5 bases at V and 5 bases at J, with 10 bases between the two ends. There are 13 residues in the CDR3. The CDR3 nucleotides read TGTGCCAGCAGCCCGGCGCGGGATCAGCCCCAGCATTTT. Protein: CASSPARDQPQHF.

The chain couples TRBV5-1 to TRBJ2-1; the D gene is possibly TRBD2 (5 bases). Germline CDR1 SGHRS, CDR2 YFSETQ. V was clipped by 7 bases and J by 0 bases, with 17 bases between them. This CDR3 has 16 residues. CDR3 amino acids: CASSSTMGSSYNEQFF. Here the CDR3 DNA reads TGCGCCAGCTCCTCGACAATGGGGAGCTCCTACAATGAGCAGTTCTTC.